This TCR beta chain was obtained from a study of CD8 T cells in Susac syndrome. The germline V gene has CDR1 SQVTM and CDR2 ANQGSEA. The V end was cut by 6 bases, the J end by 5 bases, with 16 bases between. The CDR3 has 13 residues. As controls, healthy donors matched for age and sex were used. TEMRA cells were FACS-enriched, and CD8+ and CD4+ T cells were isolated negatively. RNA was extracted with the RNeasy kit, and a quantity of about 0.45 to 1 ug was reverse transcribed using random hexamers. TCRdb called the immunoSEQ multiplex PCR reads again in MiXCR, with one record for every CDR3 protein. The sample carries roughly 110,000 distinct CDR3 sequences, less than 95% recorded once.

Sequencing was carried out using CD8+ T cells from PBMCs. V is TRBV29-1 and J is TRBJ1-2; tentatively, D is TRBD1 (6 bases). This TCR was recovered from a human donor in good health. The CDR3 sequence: CSVRPLQGYGYTF. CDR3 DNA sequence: TGCAGCGTCCGGCCCCTTCAGGGGTATGGCTACACCTTC.